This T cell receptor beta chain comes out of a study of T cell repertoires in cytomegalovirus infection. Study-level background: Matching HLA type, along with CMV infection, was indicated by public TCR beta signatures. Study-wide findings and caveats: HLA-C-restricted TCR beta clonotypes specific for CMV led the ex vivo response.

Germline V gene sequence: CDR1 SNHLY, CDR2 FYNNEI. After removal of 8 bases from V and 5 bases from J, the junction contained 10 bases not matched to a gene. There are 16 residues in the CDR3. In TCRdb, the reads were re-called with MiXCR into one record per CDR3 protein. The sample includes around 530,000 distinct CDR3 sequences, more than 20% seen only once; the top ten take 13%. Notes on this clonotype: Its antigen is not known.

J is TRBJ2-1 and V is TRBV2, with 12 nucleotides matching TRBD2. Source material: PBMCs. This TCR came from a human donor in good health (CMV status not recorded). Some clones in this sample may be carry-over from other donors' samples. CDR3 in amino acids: CASWASGRAEHNEQFF. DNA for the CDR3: TGTGCCAGCTGGGCTAGCGGGAGGGCCGAGCACAATGAGCAGTTCTTC.